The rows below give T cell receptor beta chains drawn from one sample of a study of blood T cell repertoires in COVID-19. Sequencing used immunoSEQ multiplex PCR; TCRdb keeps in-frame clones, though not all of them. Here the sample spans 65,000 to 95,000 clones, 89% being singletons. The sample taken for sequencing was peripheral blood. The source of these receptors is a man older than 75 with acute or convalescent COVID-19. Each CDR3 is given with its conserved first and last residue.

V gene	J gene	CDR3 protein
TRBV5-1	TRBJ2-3	CASSYEGEGDTQYF
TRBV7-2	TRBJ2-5	CASSLDRGGETQYF
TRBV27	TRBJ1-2	CASSHGQGYGYTF
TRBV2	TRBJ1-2	CASRPLTGVGYTF
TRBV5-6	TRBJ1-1	CASSTYGGPNTEAFF
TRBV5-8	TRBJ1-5	CASSLQGARSNQPQHF
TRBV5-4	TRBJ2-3	CASSSGTRITDTQYF
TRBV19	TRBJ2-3	CASSLGPGTDTQYF
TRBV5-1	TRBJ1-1	CASSSRGAGSTEAFF
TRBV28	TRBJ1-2	CASSLQGGARYGYTF
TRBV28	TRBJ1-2	CASSLDRGPDGYTF
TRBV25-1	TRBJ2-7	CASSSLAAGYEQYF
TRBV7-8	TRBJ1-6	CASSPGVQGGTYNSPLHF
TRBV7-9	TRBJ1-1	CASSQGRGSDLNTEAFF
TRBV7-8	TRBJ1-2	CASSVVGTDNYGYTF
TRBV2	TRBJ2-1	CASKRRGSSYNEQFF
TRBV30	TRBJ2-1	CAWSVSSPEQFF
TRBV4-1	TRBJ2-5	CASSQLPGLATHKTQYF
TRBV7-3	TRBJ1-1	CASSLTGQGLAFF
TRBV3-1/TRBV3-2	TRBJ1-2	CASSQSRFQGYTF
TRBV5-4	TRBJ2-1	CASSPTHAADNEQFF
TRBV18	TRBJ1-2	CASSPLSQGQEGYTF
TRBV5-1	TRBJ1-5	CASSLDGASNQPQHF
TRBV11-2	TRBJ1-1	CASRETGGTEAFF
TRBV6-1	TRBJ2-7	CASSDLGVGEQYF
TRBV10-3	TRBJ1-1	CAISVGTGEAFF
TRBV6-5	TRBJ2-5	CASSPGPSRGETQYF
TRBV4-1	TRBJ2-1	CASSHTYNEQFF
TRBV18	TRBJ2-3	CASSPQAGGDTQYF
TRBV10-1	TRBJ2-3	CASSEGGRSTDTQYF
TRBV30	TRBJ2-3	CAWSTSGGSRDTQYF